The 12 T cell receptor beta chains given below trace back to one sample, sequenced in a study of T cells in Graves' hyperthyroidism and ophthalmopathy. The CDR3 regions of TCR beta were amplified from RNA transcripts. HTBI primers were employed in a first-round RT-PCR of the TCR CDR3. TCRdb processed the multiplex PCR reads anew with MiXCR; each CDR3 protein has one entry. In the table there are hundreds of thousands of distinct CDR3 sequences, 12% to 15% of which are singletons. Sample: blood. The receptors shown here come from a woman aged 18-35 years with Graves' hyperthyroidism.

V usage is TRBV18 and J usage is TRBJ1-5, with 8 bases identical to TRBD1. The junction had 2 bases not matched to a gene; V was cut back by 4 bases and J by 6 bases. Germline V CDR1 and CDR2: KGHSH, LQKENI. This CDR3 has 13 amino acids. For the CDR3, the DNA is TGTGCCAGCTCACGGGACAGGAGTCAGCCCCAGCATTTT. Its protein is CASSRDRSQPQHF. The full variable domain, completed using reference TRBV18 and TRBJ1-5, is NAGVMQNPRHLVRRRGQEARLRCSPMKGHSHVYWYRQLPEEGLKFMVYLQKENIIDESGMPKERFSAEFPKEGPSILRIQQVVRGDSAAYFCASSRDRSQPQHFGDGTRLSIL.

The CDR3 DNA sequence: TGTGCCAGCGCCGTTGAAGGGGGGTTTTACAATGAGCAGTTCTTC. It encodes CASAVEGGFYNEQFF. This chain uses TRBV12-3 or TRBV12-4 with TRBJ2-1; D tentatively fits TRBD1 or TRBD2 (6 bases each). The CDR3 contains 15 residues. Trimming stripped 8 bases from V and 4 bases from J, with 18 bases between.

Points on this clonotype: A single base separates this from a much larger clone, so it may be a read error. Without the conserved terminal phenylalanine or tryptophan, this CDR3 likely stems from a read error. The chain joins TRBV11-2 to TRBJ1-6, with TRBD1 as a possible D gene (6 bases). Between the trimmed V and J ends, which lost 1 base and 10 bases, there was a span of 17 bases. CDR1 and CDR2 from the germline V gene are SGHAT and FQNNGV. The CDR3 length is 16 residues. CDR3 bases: TGTGCCAGCAGCTTAGTAGGGGGAACAGGGAACTCACCCCTCCACTCT. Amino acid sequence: CASSLVGGTGNSPLHS.

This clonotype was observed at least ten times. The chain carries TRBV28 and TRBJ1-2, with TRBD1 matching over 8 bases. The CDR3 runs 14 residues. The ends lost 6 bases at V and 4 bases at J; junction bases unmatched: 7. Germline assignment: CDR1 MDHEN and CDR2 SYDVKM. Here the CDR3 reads CASRPGTGAYGYTF. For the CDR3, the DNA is TGTGCCAGCAGACCCGGGACAGGCGCCTATGGCTACACCTTC.

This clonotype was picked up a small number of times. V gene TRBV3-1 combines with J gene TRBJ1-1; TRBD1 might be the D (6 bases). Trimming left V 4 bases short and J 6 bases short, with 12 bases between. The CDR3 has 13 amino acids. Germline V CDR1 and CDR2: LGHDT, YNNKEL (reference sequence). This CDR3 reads CASSPEGTSEAFF. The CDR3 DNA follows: TGTGCCAGCAGCCCAGAGGGGACATCTGAAGCTTTCTTT.

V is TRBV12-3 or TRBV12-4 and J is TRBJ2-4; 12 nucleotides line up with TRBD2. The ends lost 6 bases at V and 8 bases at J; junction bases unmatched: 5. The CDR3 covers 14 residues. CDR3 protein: CASRKTSGSYIQYF. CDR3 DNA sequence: TGTGCCAGCAGGAAGACTAGCGGGAGCTACATTCAGTACTTC.

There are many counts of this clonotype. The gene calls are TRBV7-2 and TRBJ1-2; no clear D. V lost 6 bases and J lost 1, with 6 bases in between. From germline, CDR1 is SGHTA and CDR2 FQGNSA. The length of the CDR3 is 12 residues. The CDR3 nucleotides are TGTGCCAGCAGTAGGGTTAACTATGGCTACACCTTC. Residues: CASSRVNYGYTF.

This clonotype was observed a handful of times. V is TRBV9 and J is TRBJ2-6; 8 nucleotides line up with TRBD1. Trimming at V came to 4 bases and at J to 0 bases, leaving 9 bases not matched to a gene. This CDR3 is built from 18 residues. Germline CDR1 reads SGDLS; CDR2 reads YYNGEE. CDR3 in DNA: TGTGCCAGCAGCCCCGGGCAGGGGGCTCTCTCTGGGGCCAACGTCCTGACTTTC. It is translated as CASSPGQGALSGANVLTF.

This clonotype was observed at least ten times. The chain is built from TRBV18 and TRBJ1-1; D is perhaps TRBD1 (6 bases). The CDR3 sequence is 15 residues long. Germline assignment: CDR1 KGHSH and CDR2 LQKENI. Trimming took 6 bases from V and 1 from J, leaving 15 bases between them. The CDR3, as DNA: TGTGCCAGCTCCCCTCTGGGGGCCTCGAACACTGAAGCTTTCTTT. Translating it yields CASSPLGASNTEAFF.

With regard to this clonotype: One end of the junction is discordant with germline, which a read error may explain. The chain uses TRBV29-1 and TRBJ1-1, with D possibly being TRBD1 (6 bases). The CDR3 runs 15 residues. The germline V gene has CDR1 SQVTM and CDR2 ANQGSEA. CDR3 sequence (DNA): TGCGGCGTCCGAGGGGGTATAGGTGGTAACACTGAAGCTTTCTTT. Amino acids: CGVRGGIGGNTEAFF.

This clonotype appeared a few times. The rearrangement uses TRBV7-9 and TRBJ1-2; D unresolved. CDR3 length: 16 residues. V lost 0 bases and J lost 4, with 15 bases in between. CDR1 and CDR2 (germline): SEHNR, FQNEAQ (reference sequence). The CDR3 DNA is TGTGCCAGCAGCTTAGCCGATCGTGAGGCCCTCTATGGCTACACCTTC. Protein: CASSLADREALYGYTF. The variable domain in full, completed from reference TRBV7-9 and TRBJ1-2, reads DTGVSQNPRHKITKRGQNVTFRCDPISEHNRLYWYRQTLGQGPEFLTYFQNEAQLEKSRLLSDRFSAERPKGSFSTLEIQRTEQGDSAMYLCASSLADREALYGYTFGSGTRLTVV.

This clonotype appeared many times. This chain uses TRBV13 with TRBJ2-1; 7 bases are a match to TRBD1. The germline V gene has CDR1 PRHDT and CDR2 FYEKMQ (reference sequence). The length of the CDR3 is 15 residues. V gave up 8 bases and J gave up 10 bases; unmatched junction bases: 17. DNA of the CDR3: TGTGCCAGCTCGAGTTTAGGAGCCATAGGGGGCGAGCAGTTCTTC. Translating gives CASSSLGAIGGEQFF.